One and the same sample provided the 24 T cell receptor beta chains below, sequenced in a study of T cell repertoires in cytomegalovirus infection. TCRdb used MiXCR to reprocess the reads, holding one entry per CDR3 protein. Of about 140,000 distinct CDR3 sequences listed, about 6% are singletons. Sample: PBMCs. The receptors were gathered from a human donor in good health (CMV status not recorded). Some clones in this sample may be carry-over from other donors' samples.

This clonotype was found a few times. This sequence joins TRBV19 and TRBJ2-1, with D perhaps matching TRBD2 (6 bases). CDR3 length: 14 amino acids. Germline V CDR1 and CDR2: LNHDA, SQIVND (reference sequence). Between the trimmed V and J ends, which lost 10 bases and 5 bases, there was a span of 18 bases. CDR3 amino acids: CATTRRGSDNEQFF. In nucleotides, the CDR3 is TGTGCCACCACCAGGAGGGGTTCTGACAATGAGCAGTTCTTC.

J is TRBJ1-5 and V is TRBV20-1, with D uncertain. This CDR3 contains 14 residues. CDR1 is DFQATT, CDR2 SNEGSKA, per germline (reference sequence). Between the trimmed V and J ends, which lost 1 base and 0 bases, there was a span of 7 bases. CDR3 sequence reads: CSARGAVSNQPQHF. In DNA form, the CDR3 reads TGCAGTGCTAGAGGGGCCGTTAGCAATCAGCCCCAGCATTTT.

This clonotype was recorded many times. The chain has TRBV20-1 and TRBJ2-1, with TRBD1 identical over 8 bases. Germline V gene lookup returns CDR1 DFQATT and CDR2 SNEGSKA (reference sequence). J lost 4 bases, V lost 6 bases, and 14 bases had no gene match. This CDR3 contains 16 residues. The CDR3: CSAGAITGGKYNEQFF. CDR3 nucleotides: TGCAGTGCGGGGGCAATCACAGGGGGAAAATACAATGAGCAGTTCTTC.

The chain couples TRBV5-6 to TRBJ2-5; D unresolved. Germline assignment: CDR1 SGHDT and CDR2 YYEEEE. The CDR3 is 13 amino acids. V gave up 2 bases and J gave up 4 bases, with 9 bases separating them. The CDR3 coding sequence is TGTGCCAGCAGCTTTAGCCCATCAGAGACCCAGTACTTC. Its translation: CASSFSPSETQYF.

This clonotype showed up many times. J is TRBJ1-5 and V is TRBV19; 10 bases match TRBD1. The CDR3 runs to 16 residues. Germline V gene data show CDR1 as LNHDA and CDR2 as SQIVND (reference sequence). V shed 4 bases and J 7 bases; nucleotides not matched to a gene: 10. CDR3 residues: CASSNPTGGKGQPQHF. The CDR3 DNA is TGTGCCAGTAGTAACCCGACAGGGGGCAAGGGACAGCCCCAGCATTTT.

This clonotype came up many times. The CDR3 nucleotides are TGTGCCAGCAGCTTAGTAGGGACAGCTCAATACGAGCAGTACTTC. Translation gives CASSLVGTAQYEQYF. J is TRBJ2-7 and V is TRBV7-2, with 7 nucleotides matching TRBD1. The CDR3 totals 15 residues. The V gene's germline CDR1 is SGHTA and CDR2 FQGNSA. The V and J ends lost 1 base and 4 bases, in that order; junction bases with no gene match: 7.

This clonotype was seen a handful of times. The rearrangement links TRBV19 to TRBJ2-6, with 7 bases lining up with TRBD1. Trimming took 3 bases from V and 6 from J; bases not matched to a gene: 2. The CDR3 covers 14 residues. Germline-derived CDR1 and CDR2 are LNHDA and SQIVND (reference sequence). The CDR3 DNA reads as TGTGCCAGTAGTATGACAGGGCTGGCCAACGTCCTGACTTTC. Its translation: CASSMTGLANVLTF. The entire variable domain, with the rest obtained from reference TRBV19 and TRBJ2-6, is as follows: DGGITQSPKYLFRKEGQNVTLSCEQNLNHDAMYWYRQDPGQGLRLIYYSQIVNDFQKGDIAEGYSVSREKKESFPLTVTSAQKNPTAFYLCASSMTGLANVLTFGAGSRLTVL.

This clonotype was observed many times. The V and J genes are TRBV10-3 and TRBJ2-7, with unresolved D. This CDR3 region has 14 residues. Trimming cost V 2 bases and J 0 bases, with 8 bases left between them. The V gene's germline CDR1 is ENHRY and CDR2 SYGVKD. The CDR3 DNA sequence: TGTGCCATCAGTGAGGTATGGGACTCCTACGAGCAGTACTTC. It translates to CAISEVWDSYEQYF.

This clonotype was seen a handful of times. This sequence joins TRBV2 and TRBJ2-7, with D perhaps given as TRBD1 or TRBD2 (5 bases each). Germline V lookup: CDR1 SNHLY, CDR2 FYNNEI. Trimming stripped 4 bases from V and 3 bases from J, with 10 bases between. This CDR3 is built from 13 residues. The CDR3 coding sequence is TGTGCCAGCAGTGTAGCAGGGAGCTACGAGCAGTACTTC. It translates to CASSVAGSYEQYF.

Ten or more counts support this clonotype. V gene TRBV7-2 combines with J gene TRBJ2-3, with D perhaps matching TRBD2 (5 bases). Trimming removed 5 bases from V and 3 bases from J, with 9 bases in between. This CDR3 spans 13 amino acids. The germline gives CDR1 SGHTA, CDR2 FQGNSA. As DNA, the CDR3 is TGTGCCAGCAGCCCAAGAGGGACAGATACGCAGTATTTT. This translates into CASSPRGTDTQYF.

J is TRBJ2-2 and V is TRBV12-3 or TRBV12-4; D is ambiguous. Trimming took 5 bases from V and 2 from J, leaving 9 bases between them. CDR3 size: 14 residues. CDR3 in DNA: TGTGCCAGCAGTGGAAGCCTTAACACCGGGGAGCTGTTTTTT. Translated, it gives CASSGSLNTGELFF.

This clonotype occurred many times. The rearrangement links TRBV11-3 to TRBJ2-5; TRBD2 matches at 13 bases. This CDR3 has 16 residues. The junction had 8 bases not matched to a gene; V was cut back by 5 bases and J by 5 bases. Germline CDR1 is SGHNT and CDR2 is YENEEA. The DNA of the CDR3 is TGTGCCAGCAGCCCAGGGACTAGCGGGGACGTGGAGACCCAGTACTTC. It specifies CASSPGTSGDVETQYF.

There are many counts of this clonotype. V is TRBV7-8 and J is TRBJ2-3, with D unclear. CDR1 is SGHVS, CDR2 FQNEAQ, per germline. Between the trimmed V and J ends, which lost 5 bases and 0 bases, there was a span of 15 bases. The CDR3 runs 16 residues. The CDR3 sequence is CASSVRPGPSTDTQYF. In DNA form, the CDR3 reads TGTGCCAGCAGCGTGCGCCCTGGACCAAGCACAGATACGCAGTATTTT.

This clonotype was seen ten or more times. The V call is TRBV5-4, the J call TRBJ1-2, with 7 bases aligning to TRBD1. Germline V gene data show CDR1 as SGHNT and CDR2 as YYREEE (reference sequence). V shed 4 bases, J shed 1 base, and the junction held 10 bases outside the gene matches. This CDR3 is built from 16 residues. The CDR3 sequence is CASSPGGQLLNYGYTF. The CDR3, as DNA: TGTGCCAGCAGCCCCGGGGGACAGCTTCTTAACTATGGCTACACCTTC.

This clonotype was seen repeatedly, ten times or more. The chain joins TRBV7-8 to TRBJ2-7, with TRBD2 matching 7 bases. The germline V gene encodes CDR1 SGHVS and CDR2 FQNEAQ. Trimming took 5 bases from V and 5 from J; bases not matched to a gene: 6. CDR3 size: 13 residues. DNA of the CDR3: TGTGCCAGCAGCCCGGGGGGTGACCACGAGCAGTACTTC. Translation gives CASSPGGDHEQYF.

This clonotype showed up many times. The chain couples TRBV2 to TRBJ2-2, with D perhaps matching TRBD1 or TRBD2 (5 bases each). Germline loops: CDR1 SNHLY, CDR2 FYNNEI. CDR3 length equals 14 residues. V gave up 6 bases and J gave up 4 bases, with 12 bases separating them. CDR3 nucleotides: TGTGCCAGCAGACCAAGAGGGGCCACCGGGGAGCTGTTTTTT. Amino acids: CASRPRGATGELFF.

Ten or more counts support this clonotype. The chain carries TRBV19 and TRBJ2-6, with D maybe TRBD1 (5 bases). Germline CDR1 is LNHDA and CDR2 is SQIVND (reference sequence). CDR3 size: 17 residues. The germline V and J ends were trimmed by 5 bases and 1 base, with 15 bases remaining between them. CDR3 nucleotides: TGTGCCAGTAGTGGGGCAGGGTTGGGTTCTGGGGCCAACGTCCTGACTTTC. Protein product: CASSGAGLGSGANVLTF.

This clonotype was seen ten or more times. The CDR3 loop reads CASSLQTGVDNSPLHF. CDR3 in DNA: TGTGCCAGCAGCTTACAGACTGGAGTTGATAATTCACCCCTCCACTTT. This chain joins TRBV7-2 and TRBJ1-6; D remains unclear. V lost 2 bases to trimming and J lost 5 bases, with 13 bases between them. This CDR3 is 16 amino acids long. Germline V gene data show CDR1 as SGHTA and CDR2 as FQGNSA.

This clonotype has at least ten counts. The chain employs TRBV20-1 and TRBJ1-1, with 9 bases that match TRBD1. This CDR3 contains 16 residues. With 0 bases clipped from V and 6 bases from J, the junction kept 11 bases outside the gene matches. Germline V gene lookup returns CDR1 DFQATT and CDR2 SNEGSKA (reference sequence). DNA of the CDR3: TGCAGTGCTAGAGAGGGACAGGGCCGAGATTCGGCTGAAGCTTTCTTT. Translated, it gives CSAREGQGRDSAEAFF.

In its sample, this clonotype was seen a few times. The rearrangement links TRBV6-2 or TRBV6-3 to TRBJ2-7; D is unresolved. V was trimmed by 0 bases and J by 3 bases, leaving 6 bases between them. The germline gives CDR1 MNHEY, CDR2 SVGEGT. The CDR3 consists of 13 residues. In DNA form, the CDR3 reads TGTGCCAGCAGTTACTCGAAAGTCTACGAGCAGTACTTC. As protein: CASSYSKVYEQYF.

This clonotype was recorded at least ten times. The chain combines TRBV29-1 with TRBJ2-7; D unresolved. The V end lost 4 bases, the J end lost 4 bases, and 11 bases lay between the germline ends. The CDR3 runs 12 residues. The germline V gene has CDR1 SQVTM and CDR2 ANQGSEA. For the CDR3, the DNA is TGCAGCGTTGTAGGGCAGACATACGAGCAGTACTTC. Its translation is CSVVGQTYEQYF.

This clonotype has ten or more counts. V usage is TRBV28 and J usage is TRBJ2-3; a possible D gene is TRBD2 (5 bases). The V end lost 5 bases, the J end lost 1 base, and 10 bases lay between the germline ends. From germline, CDR1 is MDHEN and CDR2 SYDVKM. This CDR3 has 14 residues. CDR3 in amino acids: CASSGLSGTDTQYF. CDR3 nucleotides: TGTGCCAGCAGTGGACTCAGTGGCACAGATACGCAGTATTTT. The full variable domain, completed using reference TRBV28 and TRBJ2-3, is DVKVTQSSRYLVKRTGEKVFLECVQDMDHENMFWYRQDPGLGLRLIYFSYDVKMKEKGDIPEGYSVSREKKERFSLILESASTNQTSMYLCASSGLSGTDTQYFGPGTRLTVL.

This clonotype occurred many times. This sequence joins TRBV7-8 and TRBJ2-1, with D tentatively TRBD2 (6 bases). With 0 bases removed from V and 10 bases from J, the gap between germline ends came to 10 bases. The CDR3 length is 13 residues. In germline, CDR1 is SGHVS, CDR2 FQNEAQ. In DNA, the CDR3 is TGTGCCAGCAGCTTAGCGTTGCGGGGCGAGCAGTTCTTC. This gives the protein CASSLALRGEQFF. The complete variable domain, with remaining parts taken from reference TRBV7-8 and TRBJ2-1, reads GAGVSQSPRYKVAKRGQDVALRCDPISGHVSLFWYQQALGQGPEFLTYFQNEAQLDKSGLPSDRFFAERPEGSVSTLKIQRTQQEDSAVYLCASSLALRGEQFFGPGTRLTVL.

The chain couples TRBV6-1 to TRBJ1-1; D is ambiguous. This CDR3 comprises 15 residues. CDR1 is MNHNS and CDR2 is SASEGT in the germline V gene. Trimming took 3 bases from V and 5 from J, leaving 16 bases between them. For the CDR3, the DNA is TGTGCCAGCAGTGATGCCCCCGCCGGGAGGACTGAAGCTTTCTTT. It specifies CASSDAPAGRTEAFF.